The rows below give T cell receptor beta chains drawn from one sample of a study of blood T cell repertoires in COVID-19. The assay was immunoSEQ multiplex PCR, and TCRdb's table has in-frame clones only and misses some. Of just over 60,000 clones detected, around 85% appear once; the ten largest clones hold 20%. The sequenced sample was peripheral blood. These receptors were taken from a woman of 80 years or more with active or convalescent COVID-19. Both conserved end residues are part of each CDR3. The order of the fields is D gene, J gene, V gene, clone size, CDR3 DNA, CDR3 protein. D genes are given only for firm matches. Part of the rows lack a size; the others show once, few, many or a class for expanded clones.

TRBD1,TRBJ1-2,TRBV30,.,TGTGCCTGGGTCACTGGGACAGGTGGGCCGGGGGGCTACACCTTC,CAWVTGTGGPGGYTF
.,TRBJ1-1,TRBV6-5,.,TGTGCCAGCAGTTCAAGGAGGAGCACTGAAGCTTTCTTT,CASSSRRSTEAFF
TRBD1,TRBJ1-2,TRBV9,.,TGTGCCAGCAGCGTCGACAGGGGTGATGGCTACACCTTC,CASSVDRGDGYTF
.,TRBJ2-7,TRBV19,.,TGTGCCAGTAGTATAGTATTCGGGCAGGGAACCTACGAGCAGTACTTC,CASSIVFGQGTYEQYF
TRBD1,TRBJ1-1,TRBV7-6,.,TGTGCCAGCAGCCCACGGACAGGGGGGAACACAGAAGCTTTCTTT,CASSPRTGGNTEAFF
.,TRBJ1-2,TRBV5-4,.,TGTGCCAGCAGCTTGGACGGGTCCCAGTATGGCTACACCTTC,CASSLDGSQYGYTF
.,TRBJ1-1,TRBV3-1/TRBV3-2,many,TGTGCCAGCAAAACCAAGAGGGAGAACACTGAAGCTTTCTTT,CASKTKRENTEAFF
.,TRBJ1-1,TRBV14,.,TGTGCCAGCGGGGAGGCCTGGAACACTGAAGCTTTCTTT,CASGEAWNTEAFF
.,TRBJ1-5,TRBV2,once,TGTGCCAGCAGTTGGGCAGACAGCAATCAGCCCCAGCATTTT,CASSWADSNQPQHF
.,TRBJ1-1,TRBV5-1,.,TGCGCCAGCAGCTTGGCGATAGGGGCGAACACTGAAGCTTTCTTT,CASSLAIGANTEAFF
.,TRBJ1-3,TRBV12-5,.,TGTGCTAGTGGCCCCGGACACTCTGGAAACACCATATATTTT,CASGPGHSGNTIYF
.,TRBJ1-1,TRBV12-3/TRBV12-4,.,TGTGCCAGCAGTCCTTACTCCGGGATTGAAGCTTTCTTT,CASSPYSGIEAFF
TRBD1,TRBJ2-7,TRBV3-1/TRBV3-2,once,TGTGCCAGCAGCCAGCAGGGGGACTCCTACGAGCAGTACTTC,CASSQQGDSYEQYF
.,TRBJ1-4,TRBV25-1,.,TGTGCCAGCAGCTCCCGGGCCGATTACACAGGGAAACTGTTTTTT,CASSSRADYTGKLFF
.,TRBJ2-5,TRBV6-5,.,TGTGCCAGCAGTTTCCGGGACTTGTGGGAGACCCAGTACTTC,CASSFRDLWETQYF
.,TRBJ2-3,TRBV7-8,.,TGTGCCAGCGGGGGGGCAACACACCCAGATACGCAGTATTTT,CASGGATHPDTQYF
.,TRBJ2-3,TRBV5-1,.,TGCGCCAGCAGCTTGGTCGGGTCAGATACGCAGTATTTT,CASSLVGSDTQYF
.,TRBJ1-2,TRBV15,.,TGTGCCACCAGCAGATTGGTAACCGCTTCGGACTATGGCTACACCTTC,CATSRLVTASDYGYTF
.,TRBJ1-1,TRBV7-9,.,TGTGCCAGCAGCCAGGTCTCCCAAGGCACTGAAGCTTTCTTT,CASSQVSQGTEAFF
.,TRBJ1-1,TRBV19,few,TGTGCCAGTAGTATATCTCGGGGGGCTGAAGCTTTCTTT,CASSISRGAEAFF
TRBD1,TRBJ1-2,TRBV5-4,.,TGTGCCAGCAGCTCCAAAGGGGGCAGCTATGGCTACACCTTC,CASSSKGGSYGYTF
TRBD1,TRBJ1-2,TRBV6-5,.,TGTGCCAGCATTGGACAGGACTTGTGCTACACCTTC,CASIGQDLCYTF